This T cell receptor (beta chain) comes out of a study of shared clonotypes between healthy human individuals. As regards this clone: The target antigen is unknown.

General observations from the study: All-four-donor shared clonotypes had higher generation probabilities than non-shared clonotypes did. Between a handful of donors, naive CD4 clonotypes were shared at a level of approximately 5%.

CD45RO-negative cells were positively selected for CCR7, leaving out terminally differentiated effector memory CD45RA+ cells. Everyone who donated was a Caucasian adult who lived in Nashville, Tennessee. Assay runs were performed at deep level. The table came from immunoSEQ multiplex PCR; TCRdb's copy has only in-frame clones and leaves some out. The table includes a few hundred thousand clones, 95% to 96% detected once. This clonotype originated in a woman in her 30s in good health. Sequenced input: naive CD8+ T cells sorted from blood.

The CDR3: CASSLFPDSVVTGELFF. DNA of the CDR3: TGTGCCAGCAGCTTGTTTCCGGACTCCGTTGTAACCGGGGAGCTGTTTTTT. The chain recombines TRBV5-6 with TRBJ2-2; tentatively, D is TRBD2 (5 bases). The CDR3 has 17 amino acids. V gave up 1 base and J gave up 5 bases, with 18 bases separating them. Germline CDR1 SGHDT, CDR2 YYEEEE.